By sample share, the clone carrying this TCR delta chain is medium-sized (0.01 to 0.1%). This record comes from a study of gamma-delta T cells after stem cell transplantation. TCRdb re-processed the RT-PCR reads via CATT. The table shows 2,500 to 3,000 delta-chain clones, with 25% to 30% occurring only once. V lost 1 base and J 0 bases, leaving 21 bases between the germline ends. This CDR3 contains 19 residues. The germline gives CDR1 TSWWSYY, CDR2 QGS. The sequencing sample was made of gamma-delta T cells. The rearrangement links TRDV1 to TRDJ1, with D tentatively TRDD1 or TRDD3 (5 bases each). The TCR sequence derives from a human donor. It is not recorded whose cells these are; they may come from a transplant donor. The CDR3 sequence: CALGEPAYVDSPYTDKLIF. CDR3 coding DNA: TGTGCTCTTGGGGAACCGGCGTATGTGGATAGTCCCTACACCGATAAACTCATCTTT.